This T cell receptor (beta chain) emerged from a study of T cells in Graves' hyperthyroidism and ophthalmopathy. The germline CDR1 and CDR2 sequences are LNHDA and SQIVND (reference sequence). Deletions cut 6 bases from V and 0 bases from J, with 15 bases between. The CDR3 covers 16 residues. The investigators amplified TCR beta CDR3 regions from RNA transcripts. HTBI primers were used for first-round RT-PCR of the TCR CDR3. Via MiXCR, TCRdb re-called the multiplex PCR reads, giving one row per CDR3 protein. The table shows about 380,000 distinct CDR3 sequences, with around 18% occurring only once. This sequence originates from a young man with Graves' ophthalmopathy. Sequenced material: blood. The genes are TRBV19 and TRBJ1-3; D is perhaps TRBD1 (5 bases). The CDR3 DNA reads as TGTGCCAGTAGGGACACGGACGGTTTCTCTGGAAACACCATATATTTT. Translating gives CASRDTDGFSGNTIYF.